This T cell receptor beta chain was identified during a study of shared clonotypes between healthy human individuals. This CDR3 has 15 residues. The germline V gene encodes CDR1 SGHRS and CDR2 YFSETQ. V gave up 0 bases and J gave up 6 bases, with 13 bases separating them. The data were produced by immunoSEQ multiplex PCR, yet TCRdb's version contains in-frame clones alone and is incomplete. The profile shows 1.5 million to 1.9 million clones, approximately 98% of them singletons. The specimen was naive CD4+ T cells sorted from blood. This sample's subset: CD45RA+ positively selected. The V gene is TRBV5-1, the J gene TRBJ2-1; D is ambiguous. The TCR was taken from a man aged 25 to 45 in good health. CDR3 amino acids: CASSLESSALNEQFF. CDR3 coding DNA: TGCGCCAGCAGCTTGGAAAGTAGTGCCCTCAATGAGCAGTTCTTC. The variable domain in full, with the rest retrieved from reference TRBV5-1 and TRBJ2-1, is KAGVTQTPRYLIKTRGQQVTLSCSPISGHRSVSWYQQTPGQGLQFLFEYFSETQRNKGNFPGRFSGRQFSNSRSEMNVSTLELGDSALYLCASSLESSALNEQFFGPGTRLTVL.